The text below deals with one T cell receptor (beta chain). Trimming cost V 3 bases and J 1 base, with 13 bases left between them. CDR1 and CDR2 from the germline V gene are KGHDR and SFDVKD. CDR3 length equals 16 residues. These data originate in a study of blood T cell repertoires in COVID-19. Study-level background: From T cells, B-cell-depleted T cells, or PBMCs came the material, which was cDNA or gDNA.

Per the original methods: The assay estimated nucleated cells by amplifying reference gene primers. Some clones are missing from TCRdb's copy, which holds only in-frame ones; the method was immunoSEQ multiplex PCR. From that table come the V and J calls and clone size; the DNA was used to work out D and trimming. The sample gives 330,000 or so clones, over 80% of which show up once; around 9.9% is in the top ten. It was during active infection that Seattle patients were enrolled and then longitudinally followed. This clonotype originated in a man aged 30 to 39 with COVID-19, enrolled during active disease. Sequenced sample: peripheral blood. V is TRBV24-1 and J is TRBJ2-3, with TRBD2 as a possible D gene (6 bases). The CDR3 DNA reads as TGTGCCACCAGTGATCGACAAGGCGGGGGCACAGATACGCAGTATTTT. Its protein product is CATSDRQGGGTDTQYF.